The entry that follows covers one T cell receptor (beta chain) sequence. Its specificity is unknown. Treatment specified: 15 Gy SBRT to primary tumor, nephrectomy 4 weeks later. Nephrectomy followed 15 Gy stereotactic body radiation by 4 weeks. CDR3 length equals 14 residues. Trimming cost V 6 bases and J 5 bases, with 15 bases left between them. In germline, CDR1 is MDHEN, CDR2 SYDVKM. This entry belongs to a study of radiation and T cells in renal cell carcinoma. Findings and limits, study-wide: Intratumoral heterogeneity was not captured in these approximately 0.91 g regions.

Profiled with immunoSEQ multiplex PCR; TCRdb holds only in-frame clones, not every one. The table has around 4,600 clones, less than 65% seen once. The sequence derives from a woman aged 55-75 years with renal cell carcinoma. The specimen was tumor tissue, collected from a patient whose treatment included radiotherapy and nephrectomy. The V and J genes are TRBV28 and TRBJ2-3, with D possibly matching TRBD2 (5 bases). CDR3 in DNA: TGTGCCAGCAGGTCGGACTTAGGCGAAGATACGCAGTATTTT. Its protein product is CASRSDLGEDTQYF.